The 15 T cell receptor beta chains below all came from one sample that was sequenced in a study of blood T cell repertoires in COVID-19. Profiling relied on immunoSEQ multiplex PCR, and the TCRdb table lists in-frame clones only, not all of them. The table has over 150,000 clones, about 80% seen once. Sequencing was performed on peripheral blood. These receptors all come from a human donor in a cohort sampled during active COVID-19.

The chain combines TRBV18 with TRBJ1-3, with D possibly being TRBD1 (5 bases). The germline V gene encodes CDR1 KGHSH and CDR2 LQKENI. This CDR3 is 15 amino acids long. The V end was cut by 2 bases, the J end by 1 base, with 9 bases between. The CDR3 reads CASSPSAGSGNTIYF. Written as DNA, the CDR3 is TGTGCCAGCTCACCATCGGCAGGGTCTGGAAACACCATATATTTT.

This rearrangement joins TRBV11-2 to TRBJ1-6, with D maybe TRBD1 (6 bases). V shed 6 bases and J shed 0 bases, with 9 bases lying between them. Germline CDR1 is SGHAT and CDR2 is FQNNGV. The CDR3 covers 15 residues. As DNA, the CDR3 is TGTGCCAGCAGTTCGGACAGCTCCTATAATTCACCCCTCCACTTT. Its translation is CASSSDSSYNSPLHF.

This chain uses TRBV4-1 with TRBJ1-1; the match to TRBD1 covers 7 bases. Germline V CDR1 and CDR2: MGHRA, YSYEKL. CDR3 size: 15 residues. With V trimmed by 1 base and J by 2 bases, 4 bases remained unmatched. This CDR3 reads CASSQGPGGNTEAFF. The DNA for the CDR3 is TGCGCCAGCAGCCAAGGTCCAGGGGGAAACACTGAAGCTTTCTTT.

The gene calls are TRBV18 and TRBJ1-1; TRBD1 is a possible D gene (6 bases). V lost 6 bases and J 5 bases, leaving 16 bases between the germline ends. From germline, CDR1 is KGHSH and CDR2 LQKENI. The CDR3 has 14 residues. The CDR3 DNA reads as TGTGCCAGCTCGTCACAGGGTAGTGAAACTGAAGCTTTCTTT. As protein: CASSSQGSETEAFF.

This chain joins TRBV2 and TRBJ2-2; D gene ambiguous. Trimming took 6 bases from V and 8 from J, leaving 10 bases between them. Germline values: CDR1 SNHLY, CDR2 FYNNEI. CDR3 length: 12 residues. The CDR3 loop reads CASSADEGELFF. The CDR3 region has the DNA TGTGCCAGCAGCGCGGATGAGGGGGAGCTGTTTTTT.

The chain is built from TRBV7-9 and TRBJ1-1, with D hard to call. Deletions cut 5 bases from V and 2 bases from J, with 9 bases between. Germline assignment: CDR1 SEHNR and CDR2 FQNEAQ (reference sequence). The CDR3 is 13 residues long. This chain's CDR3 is CASSLGSNTEAFF. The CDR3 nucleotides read TGTGCCAGCAGCCTCGGTAGTAACACTGAAGCTTTCTTT.

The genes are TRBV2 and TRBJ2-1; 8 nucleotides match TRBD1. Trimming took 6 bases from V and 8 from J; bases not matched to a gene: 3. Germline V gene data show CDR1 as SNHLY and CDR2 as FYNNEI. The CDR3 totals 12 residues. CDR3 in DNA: TGTGCCAGCAGAGGACAGGGCGATGAGCAGTTCTTC. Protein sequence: CASRGQGDEQFF.

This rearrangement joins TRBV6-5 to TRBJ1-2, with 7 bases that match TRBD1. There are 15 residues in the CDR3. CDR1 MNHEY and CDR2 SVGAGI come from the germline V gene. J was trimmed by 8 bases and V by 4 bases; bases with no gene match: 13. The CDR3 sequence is CASSLWNRGDDGYTF. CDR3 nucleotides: TGTGCCAGCAGTTTATGGAACAGGGGCGATGACGGCTACACCTTC.

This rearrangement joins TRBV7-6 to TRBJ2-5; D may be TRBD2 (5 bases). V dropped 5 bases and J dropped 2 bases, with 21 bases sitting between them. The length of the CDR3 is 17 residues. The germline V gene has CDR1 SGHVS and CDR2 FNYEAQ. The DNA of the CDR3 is TGTGCCAGCAGCCAGTTGAGGGAACGGTCCCGTCAAGAGACCCAGTACTTC. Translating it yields CASSQLRERSRQETQYF.

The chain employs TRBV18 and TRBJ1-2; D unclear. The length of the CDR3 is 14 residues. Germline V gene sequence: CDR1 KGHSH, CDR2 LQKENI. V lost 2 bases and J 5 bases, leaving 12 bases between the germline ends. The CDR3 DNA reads TGTGCCAGCTCACCAGCGGGCATGGGATATGGCTACACCTTC. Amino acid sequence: CASSPAGMGYGYTF.

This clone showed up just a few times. Written as DNA, the CDR3 is TGTGCCAGCAGTTACGGGAGGAGGGTAGTGAGCAATCAGCCCCAGCATTTT. Protein sequence: CASSYGRRVVSNQPQHF. V is TRBV6-2 or TRBV6-3 and J is TRBJ1-5; D not certain. The CDR3 has 17 residues. Germline loops: CDR1 MNHEY, CDR2 SVGEGT. Deletions cut 2 bases from V and 1 base from J, with 15 bases between.

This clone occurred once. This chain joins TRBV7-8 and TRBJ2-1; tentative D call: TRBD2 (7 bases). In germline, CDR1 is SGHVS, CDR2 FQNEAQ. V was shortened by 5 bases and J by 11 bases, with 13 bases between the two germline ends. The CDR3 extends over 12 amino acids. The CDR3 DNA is TGTGCCAGCAGCCTAGGGGGGGGCCAGCAGTTCTTC. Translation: CASSLGGGQQFF.

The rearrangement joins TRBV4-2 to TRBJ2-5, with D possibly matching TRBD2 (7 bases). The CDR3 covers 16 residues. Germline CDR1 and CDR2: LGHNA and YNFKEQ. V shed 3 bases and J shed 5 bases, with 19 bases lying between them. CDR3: CASSHLSGEGVETQYF. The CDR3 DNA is TGTGCCAGCAGCCACCTCAGCGGGGAGGGGGTCGAGACCCAGTACTTC.

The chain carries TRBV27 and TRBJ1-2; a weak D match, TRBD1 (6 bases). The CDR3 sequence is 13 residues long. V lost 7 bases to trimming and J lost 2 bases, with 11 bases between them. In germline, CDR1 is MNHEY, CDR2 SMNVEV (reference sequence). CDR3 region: CASMGGGNYGYTF. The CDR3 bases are TGTGCCAGCATGGGGGGGGGCAACTATGGCTACACCTTC.

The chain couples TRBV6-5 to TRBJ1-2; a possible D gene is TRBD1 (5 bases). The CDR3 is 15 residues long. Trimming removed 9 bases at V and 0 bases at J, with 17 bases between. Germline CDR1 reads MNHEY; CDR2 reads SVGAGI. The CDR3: CASNDRRRANYGYTF. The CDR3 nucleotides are TGTGCCAGTAATGACAGAAGACGCGCTAACTATGGCTACACCTTC.